What follows are 27 T cell receptor beta chains derived from one specimen sequenced in a study of T cell responses to AZD1222 COVID-19 vaccine. Using immunoSEQ multiplex PCR, the repertoire was profiled, and TCRdb retains in-frame clones only, with some absent. This sample has about 150,000 clones, with about 82% found just once. Sequencing was performed on peripheral blood, taken 28 days after the second AZD1222 dose. These receptors all stem from an adult who received the AZD1222 COVID-19 vaccine.

This clone was detected only once. The rearrangement uses TRBV29-1 and TRBJ2-1; D may be TRBD1 or TRBD2 (5 bases each). This CDR3 spans 13 amino acids. Trimming removed 4 bases from V and 10 bases from J, with 17 bases in between. From germline, CDR1 is SQVTM and CDR2 ANQGSEA. The CDR3: CSVVPGVKGEQFF. For the CDR3, the DNA is TGCAGCGTTGTCCCCGGGGTTAAGGGGGAGCAGTTCTTC.

The V and J genes are TRBV4-1 and TRBJ2-4, with unresolved D. The CDR3 contains 16 residues. CDR1 is MGHRA, CDR2 YSYEKL, per germline. V was pared by 2 bases and J by 3 bases, with 14 bases between. CDR3 in amino acids: CASSQPSAGVKNIQYF. The CDR3 DNA reads as TGCGCCAGCAGCCAACCGTCGGCCGGCGTCAAAAACATTCAGTACTTC.

This clone has a single count. CDR3 coding DNA: TGCGCCAGCAGCCCCCGGGACAGAGAACTCACTGAAGCTTTCTTT. It encodes CASSPRDRELTEAFF. The chain couples TRBV4-1 to TRBJ1-1, with 7 nucleotides matching TRBD1. Trimming removed 4 bases from V and 4 bases from J; junction bases left unmatched: 9. The germline V gene encodes CDR1 MGHRA and CDR2 YSYEKL. This CDR3 is built from 15 residues.

The V call is TRBV6-6, the J call TRBJ1-2; 10 bases line up with TRBD1. Germline CDR1 and CDR2: MNHNY and SVGAGI (reference sequence). V shed 4 bases and J 7 bases; nucleotides not matched to a gene: 6. This CDR3 comprises 14 residues. The CDR3 reads CASSSGGQGIGYTF. Written as DNA, the CDR3 is TGTGCCAGCAGTTCCGGGGGACAGGGGATTGGCTACACCTTC.

The chain recombines TRBV4-1 with TRBJ1-3; 9 nucleotides line up with TRBD1. The CDR3 covers 17 residues. J was trimmed by 0 bases and V by 4 bases; bases with no gene match: 7. Germline lookup yields CDR1 MGHRA and CDR2 YSYEKL. The CDR3 loop is CASSPTDRGPSGNTIYF. The CDR3 coding sequence is TGCGCCAGCAGCCCCACGGACAGGGGACCCTCTGGAAACACCATATATTTT.

This chain uses TRBV3-1 (or the pseudogene TRBV3-2) with TRBJ2-7; possibly TRBD2 for D (5 bases). V was shortened by 0 bases and J by 9 bases, with 9 bases between the two germline ends. The germline V gene has CDR1 LGHDT and CDR2 YNNKEL (reference sequence). The CDR3 is 12 residues long. The CDR3 region has the DNA TGTGCCAGCAGCCAAGATAGCGCCAGGCAGTACTTC. Amino acid sequence: CASSQDSARQYF.

CDR3 DNA sequence: TGTGCCAGCAGCTTAGACTGGACAGGGGGGTATAATGAAAAACTGTTTTTT. This codes for CASSLDWTGGYNEKLFF. This sequence joins TRBV11-2 and TRBJ1-4; 10 bases line up with TRBD1. This CDR3 is built from 17 residues. V lost 0 bases, J lost 4 bases, and 5 bases stayed unmatched. Germline assignment: CDR1 SGHAT and CDR2 FQNNGV.

Concerning this clone: The same CDR3 can be traced to other DNA sequences in this sample. The CDR3 protein is CASSSRPSTDTQYF. In DNA, the CDR3 is TGTGCCAGTAGTTCCAGGCCCAGCACAGATACGCAGTATTTT. V usage is TRBV19 and J usage is TRBJ2-3; D is ambiguous. The CDR3 extends over 14 amino acids. Trimming left V 5 bases short and J 0 bases short, with 9 bases between. The V gene's germline CDR1 is LNHDA and CDR2 SQIVND (reference sequence).

The V and J genes are TRBV11-2 and TRBJ1-3; D gene unclear. The V end lost 1 base, the J end lost 2 bases, and 3 bases lay between the germline ends. Per germline, CDR1 SGHAT and CDR2 FQNNGV. CDR3 length equals 13 residues. The CDR3, as DNA: TGTGCCAGCAGCTTAGGGGCTGGAAACACCATATATTTT. It encodes CASSLGAGNTIYF.

The chain links TRBV5-1 to TRBJ1-4, with 8 bases matching TRBD1. The trim removed 2 bases at V and 8 bases at J, leaving 11 bases unmatched. The CDR3 is made up of 16 amino acids. CDR1 and CDR2 (germline): SGHRS, YFSETQ. This CDR3 reads CASSLDYQGAGEKLFF. For the CDR3, the DNA is TGCGCCAGCAGCTTAGATTACCAGGGGGCTGGGGAAAAACTGTTTTTT.

V is TRBV5-6 and J is TRBJ2-3; TRBD2 matches 8 bases. With V trimmed by 4 bases and J by 4 bases, 8 bases remained unmatched. CDR3 length: 15 amino acids. Germline lookup yields CDR1 SGHDT and CDR2 YYEEEE. CDR3 amino acids: CASSQGPGRADTQYF. CDR3 nucleotide sequence: TGTGCCAGCAGCCAAGGACCCGGGAGGGCAGATACGCAGTATTTT.

The rearrangement uses TRBV5-4 and TRBJ1-2; D might be TRBD1 (6 bases). CDR3 length equals 14 residues. The germline CDR1 and CDR2 sequences are SGHNT and YYREEE (reference sequence). Trimming pared 5 bases from V and 8 bases from J, leaving 19 bases between. As DNA, the CDR3 is TGTGCCAGCAGATATCGACAGGAACGTCGCGGCTACACCTTC. Translated: CASRYRQERRGYTF.

The chain employs TRBV4-1 and TRBJ2-5; possibly TRBD1 or TRBD2 for D (7 bases each). The CDR3 consists of 15 residues. Germline V gene sequence: CDR1 MGHRA, CDR2 YSYEKL. With 4 bases removed from V and 3 bases from J, the gap between germline ends came to 15 bases. CDR3 DNA: TGCGCCAGCAGCCCTTGGGGAGGGGGCGAAGAGACCCAGTACTTC. It translates to CASSPWGGGEETQYF.

A few counts support this clone. The rearrangement uses TRBV5-6 and TRBJ1-2; D is ambiguous. Trimming stripped 0 bases from V and 5 bases from J, with 11 bases between. The germline V gene has CDR1 SGHDT and CDR2 YYEEEE. This CDR3 is built from 14 residues. CDR3 amino acids: CASSLGRADYGYTF. The DNA for the CDR3 is TGTGCCAGCAGCTTGGGTAGGGCGGATTATGGCTACACCTTC. Combining the CDR3 with reference TRBV5-6 and TRBJ1-2 gives the whole variable domain DAGVTQSPTHLIKTRGQQVTLRCSPKSGHDTVSWYQQALGQGPQFIFQYYEEEERQRGNFPDRFSGHQFPNYSSELNVNALLLGDSALYLCASSLGRADYGYTFGSGTRLTVV.

This rearrangement joins TRBV7-8 to TRBJ1-2; no firm D call. This CDR3 contains 12 residues. The V end lost 5 bases, the J end lost 4 bases, and 8 bases lay between the germline ends. Germline CDR1 is SGHVS and CDR2 is FQNEAQ. DNA for the CDR3: TGTGCCAGCAGCCCCTACGGCTATGGCTACACCTTC. Encoded protein: CASSPYGYGYTF.

The sample holds one count of this clone. The chain uses TRBV11-2 and TRBJ2-2, with D unclear. The CDR3 is made up of 14 amino acids. Trimming cost V 2 bases and J 1 base, with 5 bases left between them. Germline CDR1 is SGHAT and CDR2 is FQNNGV. In DNA form, the CDR3 reads TGTGCCAGCAGCTTAACTCTGAACACCGGGGAGCTGTTTTTT. Encoded protein: CASSLTLNTGELFF.

This chain connects TRBV28 to TRBJ1-3; 11 bases map to TRBD1. The V gene end was trimmed by 0 bases and the J gene end by 9 bases; junction bases not matched to a gene: 4. CDR1 and CDR2 from the germline V gene are MDHEN and SYDVKM. The CDR3 is made up of 15 amino acids. The CDR3 sequence: CASSLWDRGLATIYF. CDR3 DNA sequence: TGTGCCAGCAGTTTATGGGACAGGGGGCTCGCCACCATATATTTT.

As to this clone: Other nucleotide sequences from this sample produce the same CDR3. The chain carries TRBV5-4 and TRBJ2-7; TRBD1 matches at 7 bases. Germline CDR1 and CDR2: SGHNT and YYREEE (reference sequence). After removal of 5 bases from V and 5 bases from J, the junction contained 7 bases not matched to a gene. The CDR3 is 13 residues long. This chain's CDR3 is CASSVTGLNEQYF. The DNA of the CDR3 is TGTGCCAGCAGTGTGACAGGGCTTAACGAGCAGTACTTC.

The CDR3 DNA reads TGTGCCAGCAGTTTATCGCCGGGACAGGGGGCCTATGTTAATTCACCCCTCCACTTT. It yields the protein CASSLSPGQGAYVNSPLHF. The J gene is TRBJ1-6, the V gene TRBV27, with 12 nucleotides matching TRBD1. Looked up from germline, CDR1 is MNHEY and CDR2 is SMNVEV (reference sequence). V was pared by 0 bases and J by 6 bases, with 9 bases of the junction left unmatched. The CDR3 extends over 19 amino acids.

This rearrangement joins TRBV11-2 to TRBJ1-3, with unresolved D. Per the germline V gene, CDR1 is SGHAT and CDR2 is FQNNGV. The germline V and J ends were trimmed by 1 base and 6 bases, with 13 bases remaining between them. This CDR3 is 15 amino acids long. CDR3: CASSLASHLANTIYF. The DNA for the CDR3 is TGTGCCAGCAGCTTAGCGAGTCACCTGGCAAACACCATATATTTT.

For this clone: Distinct nucleotide sequences in the sample also encode this CDR3. The chain recombines TRBV6-5 with TRBJ1-5; D possibly corresponds to TRBD1 (5 bases). Germline V gives CDR1 MNHEY, CDR2 SVGAGI. This CDR3 spans 14 amino acids. V lost 0 bases and J lost 5, with 8 bases in between. The CDR3: CASSYSKGDQPQHF. CDR3 in DNA: TGTGCCAGCAGTTACTCGAAAGGGGATCAGCCCCAGCATTTT.

The rearrangement uses TRBV28 and TRBJ2-7; tentative D call: TRBD2 (6 bases). The CDR3 extends over 14 amino acids. Trimming shortened V by 3 bases and J by 5 bases, and 14 bases separated the two germline ends. Looked up from germline, CDR1 is MDHEN and CDR2 is SYDVKM. The CDR3 spells CASSLGGRVDEQYF. CDR3 coding DNA: TGTGCCAGCAGTTTGGGGGGAAGGGTTGACGAGCAGTACTTC.

V usage is TRBV5-1 and J usage is TRBJ2-5; 9 nucleotides agree with TRBD1. V was pared by 4 bases and J by 2 bases, with 6 bases of the junction left unmatched. From germline, CDR1 is SGHRS and CDR2 YFSETQ. There are 15 residues in the CDR3. The CDR3 DNA reads as TGCGCCAGCAGCCTATGGGGACAGGGTCAAGAGACCCAGTACTTC. This encodes CASSLWGQGQETQYF.

The J gene is TRBJ2-3, the V gene TRBV29-1, with D tentatively TRBD1 (5 bases). The CDR3 runs to 14 residues. Trimming left V 5 bases short and J 4 bases short, with 16 bases between. CDR1 and CDR2 (germline): SQVTM, ANQGSEA. CDR3 in amino acids: CSVLWEGAADTQYF. CDR3 in DNA: TGCAGCGTTCTATGGGAAGGGGCTGCAGATACGCAGTATTTT.

The chain recombines TRBV12-3 or TRBV12-4 with TRBJ1-2; D is possibly TRBD1 (5 bases). V dropped 7 bases and J dropped 8 bases, with 14 bases sitting between them. This CDR3 has 12 amino acids. Written as DNA, the CDR3 is TGTGCCAGCACCTTCTCAGGGATGGGCTACACCTTC. Amino acids: CASTFSGMGYTF.

The gene calls are TRBV4-2 and TRBJ2-2; 8 bases are shared with TRBD1. This CDR3 comprises 16 residues. Germline CDR1 reads LGHNA; CDR2 reads YNFKEQ. V was clipped by 3 bases and J by 1 base; unmatched bases: 4. The CDR3 spells CASSHPGQGNTGELFF. The CDR3 DNA sequence: TGTGCCAGCAGCCACCCCGGACAGGGGAACACCGGGGAGCTGTTTTTT.

The chain has TRBV5-1 and TRBJ1-5; D gene uncertain. The CDR3 has 13 amino acids. The germline V gene encodes CDR1 SGHRS and CDR2 YFSETQ. The V end lost 1 base, the J end lost 3 bases, and 5 bases lay between the germline ends. The CDR3 DNA reads as TGCGCCAGCAGCTTGTACATCAATCAGCCCCAGCATTTT. Its translation is CASSLYINQPQHF. Based on the CDR3 plus reference TRBV5-1 and TRBJ1-5, the full variable domain is KAGVTQTPRYLIKTRGQQVTLSCSPISGHRSVSWYQQTPGQGLQFLFEYFSETQRNKGNFPGRFSGRQFSNSRSEMNVSTLELGDSALYLCASSLYINQPQHFGDGTRLSIL.